Each of the 22 T cell receptor beta chains below was sequenced from the same sample in a study of shared clonotypes between healthy human individuals. Measured with immunoSEQ multiplex PCR; TCRdb has only the in-frame clones, and not every one. The data contain roughly 1 million clones, 65% to 80% of them singletons. Sequences were obtained from memory CD4+ T cells sorted from blood. As to subset: CD45RA-negative fraction. The receptors originated from a young man in good health.

The chain combines TRBV11-1 with TRBJ1-5; D uncertain. Germline V gives CDR1 SGHAT, CDR2 FQDESV (reference sequence). This CDR3 has 15 amino acids. The V end lost 7 bases, the J end lost 3 bases, and 16 bases lay between the germline ends. The CDR3: CASIGECGLNQPQHF. CDR3 sequence (DNA): TGTGCCAGCATCGGTGAGTGCGGACTCAATCAGCCCCAGCATTTT.

This rearrangement joins TRBV5-1 to TRBJ2-3; TRBD2 matches at 8 bases. The junction had 11 bases not matched to a gene; V was cut back by 2 bases and J by 3 bases. From germline, CDR1 is SGHRS and CDR2 YFSETQ. The CDR3 spans 17 residues. The CDR3 nucleotides are TGCGCCAGCAGCTTATCCCCAAACGCGGGAGGAACAGATACGCAGTATTTT. The encoded protein is CASSLSPNAGGTDTQYF.

As to this clone: A much larger clone differs from this one at a single base, so this may be a read error. In the same sample, other DNA sequences code for this CDR3. The chain carries TRBV10-1 and TRBJ1-1; D is unresolved. With 3 bases removed from V and 4 bases from J, the gap between germline ends came to 9 bases. Germline V CDR1 and CDR2: WNHNN, SYGVQD (reference sequence). CDR3 length: 13 amino acids. CDR3 region: CASSENRFTEAFF. CDR3 nucleotides: TGCGCCAGCAGTGAAAATAGATTCACTGAAGCTTTCTTT.

The chain is built from TRBV7-2 and TRBJ2-4; D may correspond to TRBD1 or TRBD2 (5 bases each). Trimming took off 0 bases at V and 3 bases at J, with 12 bases between the two ends. This CDR3 region has 16 residues. Germline lookup yields CDR1 SGHTA and CDR2 FQGNSA. The CDR3 is CASSLAGTVGKNIQYF. CDR3 bases: TGTGCCAGCAGCTTAGCGGGGACCGTGGGCAAAAACATTCAGTACTTC.

The gene calls are TRBV19 and TRBJ1-5; D remains ambiguous. Germline CDR1 LNHDA, CDR2 SQIVND (reference sequence). V was trimmed by 8 bases and J by 7 bases, leaving 9 bases between them. CDR3 length: 11 residues. CDR3 bases: TGTGCCAGTGGATCAAACCAGCCCCAGCATTTT. Its translation is CASGSNQPQHF.

Note on this clone: A much larger clone lies one base from this, so it may be a read error. Other nucleotide sequences from this sample produce the same CDR3. This chain connects TRBV6-1 to TRBJ1-2; 10 positions agree with TRBD1. Germline-derived CDR1 and CDR2 are MNHNS and SASEGT. The CDR3 spans 15 residues. V lost 5 bases and J lost 5; bases outside the gene matches: 8. DNA for the CDR3: TGTGCCAGCAGTAATCGACAGGGGGCAGTTTATGGCTACACCTTC. This codes for CASSNRQGAVYGYTF.

The CDR3 DNA follows: TGTGCCAGCAGAGGGGACAGATACTACGAGCAGTACTTC. It is translated as CASRGDRYYEQYF. The chain joins TRBV2 to TRBJ2-7; 7 positions agree with TRBD1. The CDR3 loop spans 13 amino acids. The V gene's germline CDR1 is SNHLY and CDR2 FYNNEI. With 6 bases clipped from V and 3 bases from J, the junction kept 5 bases outside the gene matches.

The chain recombines TRBV18 with TRBJ2-4; the D call may be TRBD1 or TRBD2 (5 bases each). Germline CDR1 KGHSH, CDR2 LQKENI. The CDR3 sequence is 15 residues long. Trimming removed 3 bases from V and 0 bases from J, with 9 bases in between. For the CDR3, the DNA is TGTGCCAGCTCACCTCGGGGCCTAGCCAAAAACATTCAGTACTTC. Its protein product is CASSPRGLAKNIQYF.

The chain joins TRBV5-6 to TRBJ2-5, with D perhaps TRBD1 or TRBD2 (6 bases each). V dropped 4 bases and J dropped 5 bases, with 21 bases sitting between them. CDR1 is SGHDT, CDR2 YYEEEE, per germline. This CDR3 comprises 16 residues. CDR3 DNA sequence: TGTGCCAGCAGCCCCCAGCCGGGGGCTGCGGCGGAGACCCAGTACTTC. Its translation is CASSPQPGAAAETQYF. The full variable domain, rest sourced from reference TRBV5-6 and TRBJ2-5, is DAGVTQSPTHLIKTRGQQVTLRCSPKSGHDTVSWYQQALGQGPQFIFQYYEEEERQRGNFPDRFSGHQFPNYSSELNVNALLLGDSALYLCASSPQPGAAAETQYFGPGTRLLVL.

The V gene is TRBV15, the J gene TRBJ2-7; 7 bases agree with TRBD1. The CDR3 sequence is 15 residues long. V lost 0 bases and J lost 0; bases outside the gene matches: 2. Germline V gene data show CDR1 as LNHNV and CDR2 as YYDKDF (reference sequence). The CDR3, as DNA: TGTGCCACCAGCAGAGAAACAGGGGACTCCTACGAGCAGTACTTC. This sequence encodes CATSRETGDSYEQYF. Supplemented by reference TRBV15 and TRBJ2-7, the full variable domain reads DAMVIQNPRYQVTQFGKPVTLSCSQTLNHNVMYWYQQKSSQAPKLLFHYYDKDFNNEADTPDNFQSRRPNTSFCFLDIRSPGLGDTAMYLCATSRETGDSYEQYFGPGTRLTVT.

This clone was observed a few times. The V gene is TRBV6-5, the J gene TRBJ1-6; TRBD1 is a possible D gene (5 bases). Trimming cost V 6 bases and J 6 bases, with 9 bases left between them. The CDR3 extends over 13 amino acids. Germline CDR1 and CDR2: MNHEY and SVGAGI. In DNA, the CDR3 is TGTGCCAGCAGGCGGGACGGTAATTCACCCCTCCACTTT. Translating it yields CASRRDGNSPLHF.

The chain recombines TRBV6-1 with TRBJ2-2; TRBD2 aligns across 7 bases. The CDR3 runs to 14 residues. Germline V CDR1 and CDR2: MNHNS, SASEGT. J lost 5 bases, V lost 7 bases, and 7 bases had no gene match. The CDR3 here is CASTSDGGTGELFF. The CDR3 region has the DNA TGTGCCAGCACTTCCGACGGGGGGACCGGGGAGCTGTTTTTT.

The CDR3 region is CASSLGTSGRSTDTQYF. In DNA, the CDR3 is TGCGCCAGCAGCTTGGGGACTAGCGGGAGGAGCACAGATACGCAGTATTTT. The V gene is TRBV5-1, the J gene TRBJ2-3; 14 positions agree with TRBD2. The CDR3 loop spans 17 amino acids. Germline CDR1 and CDR2: SGHRS and YFSETQ. Unmatched junction bases numbered 0, after V lost 0 bases and J lost 0 bases.

This chain uses TRBV30 with TRBJ2-7, with D possibly being TRBD1 or TRBD2 (5 bases each). Trimming stripped 3 bases from V and 3 bases from J, with 18 bases between. Germline V lookup: CDR1 GTSNPN, CDR2 SVGIG (reference sequence). The CDR3 sequence is 15 residues long. DNA of the CDR3: TGTGCCTGGAGACAACGGGGCATCCCAAACTACGAGCAGTACTTC. Translating gives CAWRQRGIPNYEQYF.

The V and J genes are TRBV2 and TRBJ1-6; D gene unclear. Between the trimmed V and J ends, which lost 2 bases and 0 bases, there was a span of 14 bases. Germline V CDR1 and CDR2: SNHLY, FYNNEI. The CDR3 is 18 residues long. This CDR3 is CASSERVSQSSYNSPLHF. The CDR3 nucleotides are TGTGCCAGCAGTGAAAGGGTCAGCCAAAGCTCCTATAATTCACCCCTCCACTTT.

J is TRBJ1-6 and V is TRBV30; 8 bases agree with TRBD1. Trimming at V came to 3 bases and at J to 7 bases, leaving 8 bases not matched to a gene. CDR1 GTSNPN and CDR2 SVGIG come from the germline V gene (reference sequence). The CDR3 runs to 15 residues. As DNA, the CDR3 is TGTGCCTGGAGGGGAAAAGACAGGGGCAATTCACCCCTCCACTTT. As protein: CAWRGKDRGNSPLHF.

Comment on this clone: A clone one base away is much larger, so this may be a read error. The chain recombines TRBV5-1 with TRBJ2-7; possibly TRBD1 or TRBD2 for D (5 bases each). V was clipped by 0 bases and J by 3 bases, with 7 bases between them. The CDR3 runs to 13 residues. Germline V lookup: CDR1 SGHRS, CDR2 YFSETQ. CDR3 in DNA: TGCGCCAGCAGCTTGGGGGGGAACTACGAGCAGTACTTC. Amino acids: CASSLGGNYEQYF.

The CDR3 sequence: CASQQGQGVSPLHF. The DNA of the CDR3 is TGTGCCAGCCAGCAGGGACAGGGGGTTTCACCCCTCCACTTT. The chain carries TRBV14 and TRBJ1-6, with 11 bases aligning to TRBD1. This CDR3 contains 14 residues. V gave up 8 bases and J gave up 9 bases; unmatched junction bases: 6. CDR1 SGHDN and CDR2 FVKESK come from the germline V gene.

The CDR3 sequence: CASRFSGSGRWRYNEQFF. CDR3 bases: TGTGCAAGTCGCTTTTCGGGGAGCGGGAGGTGGCGGTACAATGAGCAGTTCTTC. The rearrangement uses TRBV12-2 and TRBJ2-1; the table assigns TRBD2, which was not confirmed against the DNA. TRBV12-2 has pseudogene status. The CDR3 runs 18 residues.

This sequence joins TRBV6-1 and TRBJ2-7; 7 bases agree with TRBD1. Germline CDR1 is MNHNS and CDR2 is SASEGT. V lost 5 bases and J lost 7; bases outside the gene matches: 11. The CDR3 has 14 residues. The CDR3 DNA sequence: TGTGCCAGCAGTTCAACAGGGGCCCAGGGGGAGCAGTACTTC. Its translation is CASSSTGAQGEQYF.

Note on this clone: A much larger clone lies one base from this, so it may be a read error. V gene TRBV7-2 combines with J gene TRBJ1-1; D remains unclear. Trimming left V 1 base short and J 1 base short, with 7 bases between. This CDR3 is built from 14 residues. Germline CDR1 is SGHTA and CDR2 is FQGNSA. This CDR3 is CASSLVEGNTEAFF. The CDR3 DNA sequence: TGTGCCAGCAGCTTAGTAGAGGGGAACACTGAAGCTTTCTTT.

This chain links TRBV11-2 with TRBJ2-1; no firm D call. V dropped 5 bases and J dropped 9 bases, with 14 bases sitting between them. CDR1 is SGHAT, CDR2 FQNNGV, per germline. The CDR3 contains 13 residues. In DNA, the CDR3 is TGTGCCAGCAGCCCGTTAGGCAAGACTGAGCAGTTCTTC. Translated: CASSPLGKTEQFF.